This T cell receptor beta chain was obtained from a study of blood T cell repertoires in COVID-19. Study-wide context: Sites in the United States, Italy and Spain provided acute and convalescent COVID-19 samples. PBMCs, B-cell-depleted T cells, or T cells were the source of the cDNA or gDNA that made up the material.

The sample holds one count of this clone. Source study methods: Nucleated cell number was recorded as an estimate derived from reference gene primer amplification. Produced via immunoSEQ multiplex PCR; TCRdb's table is partial and in-frame only. V and J calls and clone size are those listed in that table; D and trimming were worked out from the DNA. The data contain 35,000 to 50,000 clones, nearly 90% of them singletons. Germline lookup yields CDR1 SEHNR and CDR2 FQNEAQ (reference sequence). V was cut by 5 bases and J by 0 bases, with 11 bases left in between. This CDR3 contains 16 residues. The specimen was peripheral blood. V and J are TRBV7-9 and TRBJ1-6; a weak D match, TRBD1 (6 bases). The TCR sequence derives from a man between 65 and 80 years old with active COVID-19. The DNA for the CDR3 is TGTGCCAGCAGCCGGAACAGGGACTCCTATAATTCACCCCTCCACTTT. Translating gives CASSRNRDSYNSPLHF.